The clone carrying this T cell receptor beta chain is a singleton in its sample. The antigen remains unidentified. From germline, CDR1 is MNHEY and CDR2 SVGAGI. This CDR3 is 16 amino acids long. V lost 4 bases and J lost 1; bases outside the gene matches: 9. Assay execution proceeded at the deep level. Assay: immunoSEQ multiplex PCR; the TCRdb copy retains only in-frame clones and omits some. The sample lists around 940,000 clones, more than 75% occurring once. The data were obtained in a study of shared clonotypes between healthy human individuals. Findings and limits, study-wide: Compared with memory subsets, naive subsets generally had larger estimated richness.

Sequencing used memory CD4+ T cells sorted from blood. As for subset: CD45RA-negative fraction. This chain joins TRBV6-5 and TRBJ2-7; 8 bases align to TRBD1. This receptor was obtained from a man aged 18 to 30 in good health. CDR3 coding DNA: TGTGCCAGCAGTTGGAGGACAGGGAAGGCGTCCTACGAGCAGTACTTC. Translating it yields CASSWRTGKASYEQYF.